The clone carrying this T cell receptor beta chain was picked up one time. What it recognizes is unknown. Some clones are missing from TCRdb's copy, which holds only in-frame ones; the method was immunoSEQ multiplex PCR. The sample yields fewer than 35,000 clones, approximately 90% seen once. These data come from a study of PD-1 blockade in classical Hodgkin lymphoma. Study observations and caveats: Repertoires differed for reasons still undefined, possibly disease activity or prior therapy. Lower baseline TCR diversity was reported for newly diagnosed patients than for healthy donors.

Time point defined: newly diagnosed, previously untreated cHL patient sample. Comparison PBMCs came from previously untreated, newly diagnosed classical Hodgkin lymphoma patients. The CDR3 length is 13 residues. The germline CDR1 and CDR2 sequences are SGHDT and YYEEEE. With V trimmed by 6 bases and J by 6 bases, 5 bases remained unmatched. The rearrangement joins TRBV5-6 to TRBJ1-1; 10 bases fit TRBD1. The clonotype comes from a human donor with classical Hodgkin lymphoma. The sample comprised peripheral blood mononuclear cells (PBMCs). Here the CDR3 reads CASTETGGPEAFF. CDR3 bases: TGTGCCAGCACAGAGACAGGGGGCCCTGAAGCTTTCTTT.